One and the same sample provided the 8 T cell receptor beta chains below, sequenced in a study of naive CD8 T cells in extremely preterm neonates. General study points: Preterm CDR3s were shorter than older groups', with fewer N additions and less trimming.

These receptors' antigens are unknown. Samples were taken at extremely preterm deliveries at about 23-28 weeks of gestation. TCRdb's copy holds only in-frame clones and misses some; the assay was immunoSEQ multiplex PCR. In the table there are fewer than 25,000 clones, more than 70% of which are singletons. Sequenced sample: naive CD8+ T cells from cord blood. The receptors come from a boy who was born preterm.

Of note for this clone: This may be a read error: a much more frequent sequence differs by one nucleotide. This chain links TRBV5-4 with TRBJ1-2, with D hard to call. CDR3 length: 12 amino acids. CDR1 SGHNT and CDR2 YYREEE come from the germline V gene (reference sequence). Trimming removed 0 bases from V and 4 bases from J, with 4 bases in between. The CDR3 region is CASSLGGYGYTF. In DNA form, the CDR3 reads TGTGCCAGCAGCTTGGGGGGCTATGGCTACACCTTC.

Regarding this clone: At the DNA level, this CDR3 is encoded by other sequences in the same sample as well. V and J are TRBV5-1 and TRBJ2-3, with 12 positions matching TRBD2. The CDR3 consists of 15 residues. The V gene's germline CDR1 is SGHRS and CDR2 YFSETQ. V lost 0 bases and J lost 4; bases outside the gene matches: 0. The CDR3 DNA follows: TGCGCCAGCAGCTTGGCTAGCGGGGGGGCAGATACGCAGTATTTT. This translates into CASSLASGGADTQYF.

V gene TRBV10-2 combines with J gene TRBJ1-1, with a weak D call TRBD1 (6 bases). Germline CDR1 reads WSHSY; CDR2 reads SAAADI. The ends were cut back, 6 bases at V and 4 bases at J, with 6 bases in the middle. The length of the CDR3 is 11 residues. The CDR3 loop reads CASRQGTEAFF. The CDR3, as DNA: TGCGCCAGCAGACAGGGCACTGAAGCTTTCTTT.

The gene calls are TRBV6-5 and TRBJ2-7; perhaps TRBD1 as D (5 bases). Germline values: CDR1 MNHEY, CDR2 SVGAGI. The germline V and J ends were trimmed by 2 bases and 6 bases, with 5 bases remaining between them. This CDR3 comprises 11 residues. The CDR3 here is CASSYRGEQYF. CDR3 nucleotides: TGTGCCAGCAGTTACAGGGGCGAGCAGTACTTC.

The chain has TRBV4-3 and TRBJ2-7; D not certain. Germline values: CDR1 LGHNA, CDR2 YSLEER. With 0 bases removed from V and 3 bases from J, the gap between germline ends came to 9 bases. The CDR3 spans 14 residues. Here the CDR3 reads CASSQELPGYEQYF. DNA for the CDR3: TGCGCCAGCAGCCAAGAGCTTCCGGGCTACGAGCAGTACTTC.

The J gene is TRBJ1-5, the V gene TRBV10-2; D is ambiguous. The germline CDR1 and CDR2 sequences are WSHSY and SAAADI. Trimming stripped 5 bases from V and 0 bases from J, with 5 bases between. This CDR3 comprises 13 residues. As DNA, the CDR3 is TGCGCCAGCAGTCCCAATAGCAATCAGCCCCAGCATTTT. This translates into CASSPNSNQPQHF.

This chain connects TRBV19 to TRBJ1-6; D not certain. Trimming removed 6 bases from V and 7 bases from J, with 7 bases in between. The length of the CDR3 is 12 residues. Germline lookup yields CDR1 LNHDA and CDR2 SQIVND (reference sequence). Here the CDR3 DNA reads TGTGCCAGTAGAATGAGCAATTCACCCCTCCACTTT. Protein sequence: CASRMSNSPLHF.

This chain's CDR3 is CASSFGEDYGYTF. The CDR3 DNA is TGTGCCAGCAGTTTCGGGGAGGACTATGGCTACACCTTC. The chain couples TRBV27 to TRBJ1-2; D is unresolved. Trimming took 3 bases from V and 3 from J, leaving 8 bases between them. Germline V lookup: CDR1 MNHEY, CDR2 SMNVEV (reference sequence). The CDR3 extends over 13 amino acids.